One sample yielded the 6 T cell receptor beta chains listed below, sequenced in a study of OX40 agonist ivuxolimab in advanced cancers. The protocol was immunoSEQ multiplex PCR, while the TCRdb copy is restricted to in-frame clones and leaves out a portion. This repertoire shows about 80,000 clones, roughly 92% found once; its top ten account for approximately 4.8%. Specimen: CD4+ or CD8+ T cells sorted from blood, collected in a trial of the OX40 agonist ivuxolimab. These receptors came from an adult with an advanced solid tumor such as melanoma, head and neck, liver or kidney cancer.

The chain carries TRBV2 and TRBJ2-1; D may be TRBD2 (6 bases). Trimming pared 6 bases from V and 14 bases from J, leaving 29 bases between. This CDR3 region has 16 residues. The V gene's germline CDR1 is SNHLY and CDR2 FYNNEI. The CDR3 here is CASRVGGVLSAGPEFF. In DNA, the CDR3 is TGTGCCAGCAGGGTGGGGGGTGTTCTTAGCGCAGGTCCGGAGTTCTTC. Full variable domain (rest looked up from reference TRBV2 and TRBJ2-1): EPEVTQTPSHQVTQMGQEVILRCVPISNHLYFYWYRQILGQKVEFLVSFYNNEISEKSEIFDDQFSVERPDGSNFTLKIRSTKLEDSAMYFCASRVGGVLSAGPEFFGPGTRLTVL.

The V call is TRBV6-1, the J call TRBJ1-2; no clear D gene. Germline values: CDR1 MNHNS, CDR2 SASEGT. V was pared by 6 bases and J by 3 bases, with 11 bases between. The length of the CDR3 is 13 residues. CDR3 residues: CASRLHEDYGYTF. CDR3 nucleotide sequence: TGTGCCAGCAGATTACACGAGGACTATGGCTACACCTTC.

The chain uses TRBV28 and TRBJ1-1; D is uncertain. There are 14 residues in the CDR3. CDR1 and CDR2 (germline): MDHEN, SYDVKM. V lost 10 bases to trimming and J lost 0 bases, with 15 bases between them. The CDR3 here is CAIKVAGMNTEAFF. The CDR3 DNA reads TGTGCCATCAAGGTGGCAGGCATGAACACTGAAGCTTTCTTT.

The V and J genes are TRBV6-5 and TRBJ2-7, with 7 bases aligning to TRBD1. CDR1 is MNHEY, CDR2 SVGAGI, per germline. The CDR3 spans 14 residues. With V trimmed by 5 bases and J by 3 bases, 7 bases remained unmatched. Here the CDR3 DNA reads TGTGCCAGCAGTATACTATACAGGGGCTACGAGCAGTACTTC. Translation: CASSILYRGYEQYF.

In its sample, this clone was seen a few times. The chain links TRBV28 to TRBJ1-5; D is undetermined. Trimming pared 8 bases from V and 6 bases from J, leaving 11 bases between. In germline, CDR1 is MDHEN, CDR2 SYDVKM. This CDR3 has 12 residues. The CDR3 DNA sequence: TGTGCCAGCGAATCTAGGGCTCAGCCCCAGCATTTT. Translation: CASESRAQPQHF.

This rearrangement joins TRBV28 to TRBJ2-5; 11 bases are shared with TRBD2. The J segment lost 5 bases and the V segment lost 5 bases, leaving 7 bases of the junction unmatched. Per the germline V gene, CDR1 is MDHEN and CDR2 is SYDVKM. The CDR3 contains 15 residues. CDR3 nucleotide sequence: TGTGCCAGCAGTACCCTACTAGCGGGAGTGGAGACCCAGTACTTC. It is translated as CASSTLLAGVETQYF.